This T cell receptor beta chain was identified during a study of immune evolution from preneoplasia to lung adenocarcinoma. The table lists this clone with a count of one. Its specificity is not known. The V end was cut by 3 bases, the J end by 8 bases, with 8 bases between. Per the germline V gene, CDR1 is LGHNT and CDR2 is FRNRAP. This CDR3 region has 13 residues. H&E slides confirmed each diagnosis, reviewed by two pathologists independently. The study, taken as a whole, reports: Later-stage lesions appeared to have more T cells, more diversity, less clonality. From normal lung to invasive adenocarcinoma, top clone frequencies appeared to decrease.

Only in-frame clones appear in the TCRdb table, and some are missing; sequencing was by immunoSEQ multiplex PCR. Of 6,500 to 8,500 clones in the sample, more than 75% were seen once. The rearrangement joins TRBV12-5 to TRBJ1-6, with no clear D. Sequencing was done on a sample of FFPE adjacent normal lung tissue. The sequence came from a person aged 55 to 79 with lung adenocarcinoma. CDR3: CASGLKRDSPLHF. The CDR3 DNA reads TGTGCTAGTGGTTTAAAGAGAGATTCACCCCTCCACTTT.